This is a list of T cell receptor beta chains from one sample in a study of cytomegalovirus exposure and HLA in healthy donors. Some clones are missing from TCRdb's copy, which holds only in-frame ones; the method was immunoSEQ multiplex PCR. Of 200,000 to 250,000 clones listed, 85% to 90% are singletons. Sequences were obtained from PBMCs. Source of these receptors: a human donor in good health. CDR3s include the opening cysteine and the closing phenylalanine or tryptophan. The D gene is left open where the match is weak. Expanded clones get a size class; other rows say once, few or many, or leave the size out.

>TRBJ2-3|TRBV4-3|.|.
TGCGCCAGCAGCCATCGACAGGGAGGAGCCACAGATACGCAGTATTTT
CASSHRQGGATDTQYF
>TRBJ2-3|TRBV5-4|.|.
TGTGCCAGCAGAACAGATACAGGACAACTCCGCACAGATACGCAGTATTTT
CASRTDTGQLRTDTQYF
>TRBJ1-2|TRBV5-4|few|.
TGTGCCAGCAGCCGCCCGAACTTAAAGGGCTACACCTTC
CASSRPNLKGYTF
>TRBJ2-7|TRBV5-4|.|TRBD2
TGTGCCAGCAGCCGCCTTACCGGCGGGAGGGCCTACGAGCAGTACTTC
CASSRLTGGRAYEQYF
>TRBJ1-2|TRBV10-3|.|TRBD1
TGTGCCATCAGTGAGTCGGGACAGGGGGCCTATGGCTACACCTTC
CAISESGQGAYGYTF
>TRBJ2-2|TRBV11-2|.|.
TGTGCCAGCAGCTCAACAGGGTCCGGGGAGCTGTTTTTT
CASSSTGSGELFF
>TRBJ2-7|TRBV2|.|.
TGTGCCAGCAGCTCACGCTTACCGGGACTTGTTTCCCACGAGCAGTACTTC
CASSSRLPGLVSHEQYF
>TRBJ2-1|TRBV27|.|.
TGTGCCAGCACCCTAAAGAATTCGGAGCTAGCCGGAGCGGGCTCCTACAATGAGCAGTTCTTC
CASTLKNSELAGAGSYNEQFF
>TRBJ2-7|TRBV30|.|.
TGTGCCTGGAGTGTACTGAGGCTCCAGTACTTC
CAWSVLRLQYF
>TRBJ2-3|TRBV16|.|.
TGTGCCAGCAGCCACACAGGGAAACCAGATACGCAGTATTTT
CASSHTGKPDTQYF
>TRBJ2-1|TRBV7-9|.|TRBD2
TGTGCCAGCAGCTTATTGGGGCGGGAGGGTAGTCCCCTCTTC
CASSLLGREGSPLF
>TRBJ2-1|TRBV5-6|.|.
TGTGCCAGCAGGCTAGTCTCAGGGGCGCGGTGGTTCTTC
CASRLVSGARWFF
>TRBJ2-5|TRBV11-2|.|.
TGTGCCAGCAGCTTAGTACAGGAACGGTGGGAGACCCAGTACTTC
CASSLVQERWETQYF
>TRBJ2-2|TRBV5-1|.|TRBD2
TGCGCCAGCAGCCAGACTAGCGGGAGGGCCAACACCGGGGAGCTGTTTTTT
CASSQTSGRANTGELFF
>TRBJ2-3|TRBV5-1|.|TRBD1
TGCGCCAGCAGCTTGATTGGGACAGCGATCACAGATACGCAGTATTTT
CASSLIGTAITDTQYF
>TRBJ2-1|TRBV2|once|TRBD2
TGTGCCAGCAGGGCAAGGAGGAGGGACTACGAGGATGAGCAGTTCTTC
CASRARRRDYEDEQFF
>TRBJ1-1|TRBV4-2|.|TRBD1
TGTGCCAGCAGCCAAGAGACAGGGGGCGGGGGGGGAGCGGTGGGTTTCTTT
CASSQETGGGGGAVGFF
>TRBJ2-1|TRBV5-4|.|.
TGTGCCAGCAGCTTGTGGACAGAGGGGGACAATGAGCAGTTCTTC
CASSLWTEGDNEQFF
>TRBJ1-5|TRBV30|.|.
TGTGCCTGGAGTGTAGGGGTTCGGACAGTGGGTCATCAGCCCCAGCATTTT
CAWSVGVRTVGHQPQHF
>TRBJ2-2|TRBV7-2|.|TRBD2
TGTGCCAGCAGCTTAACGGTTAGCGGGAGGTCGGAGCTGTTTTTT
CASSLTVSGRSELFF
>TRBJ2-7|TRBV28|.|TRBD2
TGTGCCAGCATGACGGGAGGGCCCTACGAGCAGTACTTC
CASMTGGPYEQYF
>TRBJ2-7|TRBV14|.|.
TGTGCCAGCAGCCAAGATCCCCAAATCGACAATTACGAGCAGTACTTC
CASSQDPQIDNYEQYF
>TRBJ2-5|TRBV4-1|.|.
TGCGCCAGCAGCCAAGGACGAGGAGAGACCCAGTACTTC
CASSQGRGETQYF
>TRBJ2-1|TRBV5-4|.|TRBD2
TGTGCCAGCAGCCCAAGCGGGAGCCACAATGAGCAGTTCTTC
CASSPSGSHNEQFF
>TRBJ2-7|TRBV5-1|.|.
TGCGCCAGCAGTTCAGGCCACGAGCAGTACTTC
CASSSGHEQYF
>TRBJ2-1|TRBV5-4|.|.
TGTGCCAGCACCTCCCCGGACTGGGCAGAGTTCTTC
CASTSPDWAEFF
>TRBJ2-1|TRBV27|.|TRBD1
TGTGCCAGCAGCCCGCTTAACAGGGGGTATGAGCAGTTCTTC
CASSPLNRGYEQFF
>TRBJ2-5|TRBV25-1|.|TRBD2
TGTGCCAGCAGTGGTCCCCGGGGGGAGCAGTACTTC
CASSGPRGEQYF
>TRBJ1-1|TRBV7-9|.|.
TGTGCCAGCAGCCCCAATGCAGGTGGCTCAGGGCGGGAAGCTTTCTTT
CASSPNAGGSGREAFF
>TRBJ2-3|TRBV11-1|.|.
TGTGCCAGCAGCCCGTACCGCACAGACACGCAGTATTTT
CASSPYRTDTQYF
>TRBJ1-3|TRBV6-1|.|.
TGTGCCAGCCGGGTTGGCTCTGGAAACACCATATATTTT
CASRVGSGNTIYF
>TRBJ2-1|TRBV5-1|.|TRBD2
TGCGCCAGCAGCACAACTAGCGGGACCCTCTACAATGAGCAGTTCTTC
CASSTTSGTLYNEQFF
>TRBJ2-1|TRBV2|.|TRBD2
TGTGCCAGCAGTGCATTGGCACTAGCGGGAGAATACAATGAGCAGTTCTTC
CASSALALAGEYNEQFF
>TRBJ2-7|TRBV6-1|.|.
TGTGCCAGCAGTGATACCTACAGGGACGAGCAGTACTTC
CASSDTYRDEQYF
>TRBJ2-7|TRBV4-3|few|.
TGCGCCAGCAGCCAAGAGCAGGGATGGACCTACGAGCAGTACTTC
CASSQEQGWTYEQYF
>TRBJ2-5|TRBV5-1|.|TRBD1
TGCGCCAGCAGCTTGGCCGGGACAGGTCAAGAGACCCAGTACTTC
CASSLAGTGQETQYF
>TRBJ1-2|TRBV6-5|.|.
TGTGCCAGCAGGTCGGGCTATGGCTACACCTTC
CASRSGYGYTF
>TRBJ2-1|TRBV6-1|.|TRBD2
TGTGCCAGCAGTGATAGCGGGAGGGCCTGGGATGAGCAGTTCTTC
CASSDSGRAWDEQFF
>TRBJ1-1|TRBV4-1|few|.
TGCGCCAGCAGCCAAGTTCCGCGGAACACTGAAGCTTTCTTT
CASSQVPRNTEAFF
>TRBJ1-4|TRBV10-3|.|TRBD1
TGTGCCATCAGTGAGGGGGAACGGACAGGCGGTGAAAAACTGTTTTTT
CAISEGERTGGEKLFF
>TRBJ2-7|TRBV11-2|.|TRBD2
TGTGCCAGCAGCTTCCTAGCGGACTCCTACGAGCAGTACTTC
CASSFLADSYEQYF
>TRBJ1-4|TRBV25-1|.|TRBD1
TGTGCCAGCAGTGAAAGGGGCAGGGGGCTTTATGAAAAACTGTTTTTT
CASSERGRGLYEKLFF
>TRBJ2-7|TRBV11-2|few|.
TGTGCCAGCAGCTTAGCTGCTTTTGGCGGCTACTCCTACGAGCAGTACTTC
CASSLAAFGGYSYEQYF
>TRBJ2-1|TRBV6-6|.|TRBD2
TGTGCCAGCAGTGAGATAGCGGGAGCCTACAATGAGCAGTTCTTC
CASSEIAGAYNEQFF
>TRBJ2-7|TRBV6-1|.|TRBD1
TGTGCCAGCAGTACTGACAGGGGGCTCTACGAGCAGTACTTC
CASSTDRGLYEQYF
>TRBJ2-1|TRBV6-5|once|TRBD2
TGTGCCAGCAAGAGGGGACTAGCGGGAGATGAGCAGTTCTTC
CASKRGLAGDEQFF
>TRBJ1-2|TRBV15|once|.
TGTGCCACCAGCAGAGAGTGGGGGGTGACCTATGGCTACACCTTC
CATSREWGVTYGYTF
>TRBJ1-3|TRBV19|.|.
TGTGCCAGTAGTATTCGGGGATCTGGAAACACCATATATTTT
CASSIRGSGNTIYF
>TRBJ2-3|TRBV27|.|.
TGTGCCAGCAGTTTTCGTCTTAGAGGGCTTACTAGCACAGATACGCAGTATTTT
CASSFRLRGLTSTDTQYF
>TRBJ2-7|TRBV6-5|.|TRBD1
TGTGCCAGCAGTTACTCGACCCCGGGACAGACCTACGAGCAGTACTTC
CASSYSTPGQTYEQYF
>TRBJ2-5|TRBV7-7|.|TRBD1
TGTGCTAGCAGCCCTCGGGTGGGACAGGGCGTTAAGACCCAGTACTTC
CASSPRVGQGVKTQYF
>TRBJ2-5|TRBV5-4|.|TRBD2
TGTGCCAGCTCGGGAGCGGGAGGGCTTAAGACCCAGTACTTC
CASSGAGGLKTQYF
>TRBJ1-5|TRBV6-6|once|.
TGTGCCAGCAGTTACTCGCGGCAGGGATATCAGCCCCAGCATTTT
CASSYSRQGYQPQHF
>TRBJ2-2|TRBV5-1|.|.
TGCGCCAGCAGCTTCGGCAGGGGGGACACCGGGGAGCTGTTTTTT
CASSFGRGDTGELFF